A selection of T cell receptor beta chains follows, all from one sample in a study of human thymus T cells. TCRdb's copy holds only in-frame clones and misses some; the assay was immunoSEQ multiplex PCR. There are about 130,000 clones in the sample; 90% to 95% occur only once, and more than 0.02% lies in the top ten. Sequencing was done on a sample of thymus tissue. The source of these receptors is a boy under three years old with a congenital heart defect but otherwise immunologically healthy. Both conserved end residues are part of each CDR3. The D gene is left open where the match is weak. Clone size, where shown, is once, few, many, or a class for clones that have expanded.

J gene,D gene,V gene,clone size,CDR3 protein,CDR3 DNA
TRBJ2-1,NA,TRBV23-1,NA,CASSQSGTDNDYNEQFF,TGCGCCAGCAGTCAATCAGGGACTGACAACGACTACAATGAGCAGTTCTTC
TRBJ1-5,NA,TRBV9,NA,CASSVAGGNQPQHF,TGTGCCAGCAGCGTCGCAGGGGGCAATCAGCCCCAGCATTTT
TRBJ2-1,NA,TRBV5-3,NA,CARSFGCKGGPYNEQFF,TGTGCCAGAAGCTTTGGTTGCAAGGGGGGGCCGTACAATGAGCAGTTCTTC
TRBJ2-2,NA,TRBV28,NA,CASGKAPSGELFF,TGTGCCAGCGGAAAAGCGCCCTCCGGGGAGCTGTTTTTT
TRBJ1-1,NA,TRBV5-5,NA,CASSAERVRNPGWTEAFF,TGTGCCAGCAGCGCCGAGAGGGTGAGGAACCCGGGGTGGACTGAAGCTTTCTTT
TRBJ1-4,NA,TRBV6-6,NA,CASSYSAGIGEKLFF,TGTGCCAGCAGTTACTCAGCGGGGATCGGCGAAAAACTGTTTTTT
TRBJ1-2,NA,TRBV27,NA,CASSLSGADPKDYGYTF,TGTGCCAGCAGTTTATCAGGGGCGGACCCTAAGGACTATGGCTACACCTTC
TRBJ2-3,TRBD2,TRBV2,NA,CASSPRASGGTDTQYF,TGTGCCAGCAGTCCCCGAGCTTCGGGGGGTACAGATACGCAGTATTTT
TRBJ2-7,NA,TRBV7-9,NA,CASSFDRPGFLSNEQYF,TGTGCCAGCAGCTTCGATCGACCCGGCTTCCTGAGCAACGAGCAGTACTTC
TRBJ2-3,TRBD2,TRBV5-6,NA,CASSLQLAGSTDTQYF,TGTGCCAGCAGCCTACAACTAGCGGGAAGCACAGATACGCAGTATTTT
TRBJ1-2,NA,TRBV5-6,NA,CASSFRTDLRLYGYTF,TGTGCCAGCAGCTTCCGGACAGACTTGCGCCTCTATGGCTACACCTTC
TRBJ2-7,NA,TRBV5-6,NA,CASSLSAGVSYEQYF,TGTGCCAGCAGCTTGAGTGCGGGTGTCTCCTACGAGCAGTACTTC
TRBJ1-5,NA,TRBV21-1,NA,CASSALKQVKGNQPQHF,TGTGCCAGCAGCGCCCTGAAGCAAGTTAAGGGCAATCAGCCCCAGCATTTT
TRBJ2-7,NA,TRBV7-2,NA,CASSLVVRDTQYF,TGTGCCAGCAGCTTAGTCGTCCGGGACACACAGTACTTC
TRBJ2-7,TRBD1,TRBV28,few,CASSWTGERYEQYF,TGTGCCAGCAGTTGGACAGGGGAGAGGTACGAGCAGTACTTC
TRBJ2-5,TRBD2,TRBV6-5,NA,CASSCSGARETQYF,TGTGCCAGCAGTTGTAGCGGGGCCAGAGAGACCCAGTACTTC
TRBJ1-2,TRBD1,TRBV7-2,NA,CASSQQTGAAYGYTF,TGTGCCAGCAGCCAACAGACAGGGGCTGCCTATGGCTACACCTTC
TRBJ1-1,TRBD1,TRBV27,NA,CATAGRTGRFGHTEAFF,TGTGCCACTGCGGGCCGGACAGGGAGGTTCGGTCATACTGAAGCTTTCTTT
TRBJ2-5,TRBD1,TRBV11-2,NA,CASSTHRGRETQYF,TGTGCCAGCAGCACCCACAGGGGGCGGGAGACCCAGTACTTC
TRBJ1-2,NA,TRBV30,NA,CAWSVGGAEGYTF,TGTGCCTGGAGTGTAGGCGGGGCGGAGGGCTACACCTTC
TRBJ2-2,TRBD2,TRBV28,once,CASSPTSVVGELFF,TGTGCCAGCAGCCCTACTAGCGTTGTCGGGGAGCTGTTTTTT
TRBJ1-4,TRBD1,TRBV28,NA,CASSCPSDRGNEKLFF,TGTGCCAGCAGTTGTCCGTCGGACAGGGGAAATGAAAAACTGTTTTTT
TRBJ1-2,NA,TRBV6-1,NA,CAGRRTVGKNYGYTF,TGTGCCGGGCGCAGGACCGTTGGGAAAAACTATGGCTACACCTTC
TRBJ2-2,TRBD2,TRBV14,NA,CASSHRGLAGGLRRPTGELFF,TGTGCCAGCAGCCATCGGGGACTAGCGGGGGGGCTTCGCCGACCCACCGGGGAGCTGTTTTTT
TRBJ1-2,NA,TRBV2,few,CASSGTDYGYTF,TGTGCCAGCAGTGGGACAGACTATGGCTACACCTTC
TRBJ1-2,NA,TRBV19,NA,CASSIVRGGGYTF,TGTGCCAGTAGTATTGTACGAGGGGGTGGCTACACCTTC
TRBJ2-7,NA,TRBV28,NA,CASSYRVHEQYF,TGTGCCAGCAGCTACAGGGTCCACGAGCAGTACTTC
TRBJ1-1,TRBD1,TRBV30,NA,CAWARTGNTEAFF,TGTGCCTGGGCGCGGACAGGGAACACTGAAGCTTTCTTT
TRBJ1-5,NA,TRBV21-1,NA,CASSKAPGGSNQPQHF,TGTGCCAGCAGCAAAGCCCCAGGGGGAAGCAATCAGCCCCAGCATTTT